Listed below are T cell receptor beta chains from one sample, sequenced in a study of blood T cell repertoires in COVID-19. Profiled with immunoSEQ multiplex PCR; TCRdb holds only in-frame clones, not every one. The sample holds approximately 140,000 clones, roughly 90% seen once. The sample consisted of PBMCs or T cells enriched from blood (not recorded which). These TCRs come from a woman between 40 and 55 years old who had been exposed to COVID-19. Both conserved end residues are part of each CDR3. The size of a clone is reported for some rows only, either as once, few or many, or as a class for expanded clones.

V: TRBV11-3; size: NA; CDR3: CASSEQETQYF
V: TRBV24-1; size: NA; CDR3: CATQTDRVCGYTF
V: TRBV5-4; size: NA; CDR3: CASSFPRGETYEQYF
V: TRBV5-1; size: NA; CDR3: CASSFKQGGGETQYF
V: TRBV19; size: once; CDR3: CASSIWGSRDNSPLHF
V: TRBV12-3/TRBV12-4; size: few; CDR3: CASVDGLNQPQHF
V: TRBV29-1; size: few; CDR3: CSVEDRGKAGYTF
V: TRBV18; size: NA; CDR3: CASSPAGGKNTEAFF
V: TRBV7-9; size: NA; CDR3: CASSLSGGSTYEQYF
V: TRBV27; size: few; CDR3: CASSLKDRHYEQYF
V: TRBV27; size: NA; CDR3: CASSFLTGSLLSPLHF
V: TRBV27; size: NA; CDR3: CASSTDYRGPIGAFF
V: TRBV5-1; size: once; CDR3: CASSLGGALGDTQYF
V: TRBV5-1; size: NA; CDR3: CASSPVGSKNSPLHF
V: TRBV29-1; size: NA; CDR3: CSVEDRATEAFF
V: TRBV6-4; size: NA; CDR3: CASSSDRGSGSPLHF
V: TRBV6-6; size: NA; CDR3: CASTQGDYEQYF
V: TRBV6-1; size: few; CDR3: CASSEGQGREKLFF
V: TRBV7-9; size: NA; CDR3: CASSPRGMNTEAFF
V: TRBV28; size: NA; CDR3: CASSLLTSEQFF
V: TRBV27; size: NA; CDR3: CASSVAGGRETQYF
V: TRBV14; size: few; CDR3: CASSQNVFYSYGYTF
V: TRBV4-3; size: NA; CDR3: CASSQDGGQAGYEQYF
V: TRBV28; size: NA; CDR3: CASSSLTGVRAPLHF
V: TRBV15; size: NA; CDR3: CATSLPGLPNEQYF
V: TRBV27; size: NA; CDR3: CASSLSSAYNEQFF
V: TRBV19; size: NA; CDR3: CASSTWTGEGYEQYF
V: TRBV6-4; size: NA; CDR3: CASSATDSNTEAFF
V: TRBV21-1; size: NA; CDR3: CASSKKECRAEQYF
V: TRBV6-1; size: NA; CDR3: CASSERGFIEKLFF
V: TRBV3-1/TRBV3-2; size: NA; CDR3: CASRYDGGQNEQFF
V: TRBV10-3; size: NA; CDR3: CAISTTDRSLLEAFF
V: TRBV5-1; size: NA; CDR3: CASTHPSDEQFF
V: TRBV5-6; size: NA; CDR3: CASSLGQSYEQYF
V: TRBV7-2; size: NA; CDR3: CASSLVGGDTEAFF
V: TRBV7-9; size: NA; CDR3: CASSSSGNQPQHF
V: TRBV5-1; size: NA; CDR3: CASSSTGMSEKLFF
V: TRBV6-5; size: NA; CDR3: CASSYGAGNTIYF
V: TRBV7-6; size: NA; CDR3: CASSLAWGGGALNEQFF
V: TRBV6-2/TRBV6-3; size: NA; CDR3: CASSYEITSGGHEQYF
V: TRBV6-5; size: NA; CDR3: CASSQGALHEQYF
V: TRBV3-1/TRBV3-2; size: NA; CDR3: CASTHGGYEQYF
V: TRBV27; size: NA; CDR3: CASTPTGNYGYTF
V: TRBV25-1; size: NA; CDR3: CASSPWTGGTDTQYF
V: TRBV9; size: once; CDR3: CASSPSGRQGGYGYTF
V: TRBV29-1; size: few; CDR3: CSVGSGDLNEQFF
V: TRBV4-1; size: NA; CDR3: CASSQEPPGHRTSGPYGYTF
V: TRBV27; size: NA; CDR3: CASSFLTGANEKLFF
V: TRBV10-3; size: NA; CDR3: CAISEVQGNQPQHF
V: TRBV10-3; size: NA; CDR3: CAISLSSPGTSPRDTQYF
V: TRBV6-5; size: NA; CDR3: CATHGRGNNSPLHF